The sequence of this T cell receptor beta chain was determined in a study of blood T cell repertoires in COVID-19. Study summary: In each case, the material was cDNA or gDNA derived from T cells, B-cell-depleted T cells, or PBMCs.

Clones were read by immunoSEQ multiplex PCR, and TCRdb kept only the in-frame ones, dropping some. The sample lists fewer than 200,000 clones, 75% to 90% occurring once. Recruitment covered over 20 US areas and drew participants whose ages spanned roughly 18 to 100 years. Cohort 3 recovered donors had two negative PCRs, clearance, or symptom resolution. This CDR3 has 12 residues. Germline V gene lookup returns CDR1 LNHDA and CDR2 SQIVND (reference sequence). Trimming shortened V by 4 bases and J by 13 bases, and 16 bases separated the two germline ends. V gene TRBV19 combines with J gene TRBJ1-1; possibly TRBD1 for D (6 bases). The sequence was obtained from a woman aged 45-65 years who had recovered from COVID-19. The sample consisted of PBMCs or T cells enriched from blood (not recorded which). CDR3 amino acids: CASSRTAWFVFF. The CDR3 DNA is TGTGCCAGTAGTAGGACAGCCTGGTTCGTTTTCTTT.